This TCR beta chain came from a study of cytomegalovirus exposure and HLA in healthy donors. For the study at large: The early release's HLA-typed donors yielded approximately 85 million unique TCRs. General study results and limits: Most TCRs appeared rarely, but some public TCRs recurred in many donors.

As for this clone: Its antigen is not known.

With 60 Vbeta and 13 Jbeta primers, the PCR was carried out. Sequencing used immunoSEQ multiplex PCR; TCRdb keeps in-frame clones, though not all of them. The sample consists of around 99,000 clones, around 77% of them appearing once. Sequencing used PBMCs. This receptor was identified in a man aged 35-49 years in good health and CMV-seronegative.

The DNA of the CDR3 is TGTGCCAGCAGCTTAGAGGGGGCGAACACCGGGGAGCTGTTTTTT. Translating gives CASSLEGANTGELFF. The chain couples TRBV7-8 to TRBJ2-2, with D maybe TRBD1 (6 bases). Germline assignment: CDR1 SGHVS and CDR2 FQNEAQ. Trimming stripped 1 base from V and 0 bases from J, with 6 bases between. The CDR3 runs to 15 residues.